The 14 T cell receptor beta chains below come from one sample, sequenced in a study of technical replicates of blood from several donors. The protocol was immunoSEQ multiplex PCR, while the TCRdb copy is restricted to in-frame clones and leaves out a portion. The data show about 94,000 clones, with roughly 95% seen just once and around 0.22% held by the top ten. The sequenced sample consisted of T cells isolated from PBMCs. The receptors stem from a human donor in good health.

The CDR3 loop reads CSAYFNEQFF. CDR3 nucleotides: TGCAGTGCTTACTTCAATGAGCAGTTCTTC. The chain combines TRBV20-1 with TRBJ2-1; D is unresolved. The CDR3 spans 10 residues. Germline V CDR1 and CDR2: DFQATT, SNEGSKA (reference sequence). Trimming took 5 bases from V and 6 from J, leaving 5 bases between them.

CDR3 loop: CASSPAGPSNQPQHF. DNA for the CDR3: TGTGCCAGCTCCCCCGCGGGGCCCAGCAATCAGCCCCAGCATTTT. The chain couples TRBV19 to TRBJ1-5, with D perhaps TRBD1 (5 bases). This CDR3 is 15 amino acids long. Trimming took off 9 bases at V and 1 base at J, with 16 bases between the two ends. Germline-derived CDR1 and CDR2 are LNHDA and SQIVND (reference sequence).

The rearrangement joins TRBV5-3 to TRBJ1-6, with TRBD1 as a possible D gene (6 bases). TRBV5-3 is an ORF, and what it does is uncertain. With 0 bases removed from V and 7 bases from J, the gap between germline ends came to 8 bases. CDR3 length: 14 residues. The CDR3: CARSLATGNSPLHF. The CDR3 nucleotides are TGTGCCAGAAGCTTGGCCACAGGGAATTCACCCCTCCACTTT.

The V call is TRBV7-2, the J call TRBJ2-3; no definite D call. CDR3 length: 14 residues. The V gene's germline CDR1 is SGHTA and CDR2 FQGNSA. The V gene lost 5 bases and the J gene lost 3 bases, with 12 bases spanning the gap. The CDR3 nucleotides are TGTGCCAGCAGCCCCTACCTAGAAACAGATACGCAGTATTTT. This sequence encodes CASSPYLETDTQYF.

The genes are TRBV10-3 and TRBJ1-1; 7 bases line up with TRBD1. J lost 4 bases, V lost 0 bases, and 14 bases had no gene match. The CDR3 runs 18 residues. Germline V CDR1 and CDR2: ENHRY, SYGVKD. The CDR3 DNA is TGTGCCATCAGTGAGTCGTTGGCTGGACAGGCAAAGGGCACTGAAGCTTTCTTT. It is translated as CAISESLAGQAKGTEAFF.

The chain has TRBV7-2 and TRBJ2-3; 7 bases map to TRBD2. Germline CDR1 and CDR2: SGHTA and FQGNSA. V shed 3 bases and J 1 base; nucleotides not matched to a gene: 4. This CDR3 has 15 amino acids. CDR3 DNA: TGTGCCAGCAGCTTCGTAGCGGGTGGCACAGATACGCAGTATTTT. It specifies CASSFVAGGTDTQYF.

J is TRBJ2-3 and V is TRBV5-6; 10 bases align to TRBD2. Germline V lookup: CDR1 SGHDT, CDR2 YYEEEE. The trim removed 4 bases at V and 3 bases at J, leaving 5 bases unmatched. CDR3 length: 15 residues. CDR3 protein: CASSGVAGGTDTQYF. CDR3 nucleotide sequence: TGTGCCAGCAGCGGGGTAGCGGGAGGAACAGATACGCAGTATTTT.

In nucleotides, the CDR3 is TGTGCCAGTAGTCCACTCGGACAGGGACACTATGGCTACACCTTC. Its protein product is CASSPLGQGHYGYTF. The gene calls are TRBV19 and TRBJ1-2; 8 positions agree with TRBD1. V shed 5 bases, J shed 3 bases, and the junction held 8 bases outside the gene matches. CDR1 is LNHDA and CDR2 is SQIVND in the germline V gene (reference sequence). The CDR3 covers 15 residues.

The J gene is TRBJ2-1, the V gene TRBV30; 10 nucleotides align to TRBD2. This CDR3 has 19 residues. The J segment lost 6 bases and the V segment lost 8 bases, leaving 25 bases of the junction unmatched. Germline V lookup: CDR1 GTSNPN, CDR2 SVGIG (reference sequence). The CDR3 reads CAESRSGGAGLSWSNEQFF. The CDR3 DNA reads as TGTGCCGAAAGTAGAAGCGGGGGGGCCGGTCTATCTTGGTCCAATGAGCAGTTCTTC.

V gene TRBV15 combines with J gene TRBJ2-1; D might be TRBD2 (5 bases). This CDR3 has 15 residues. Trimming took 1 base from V and 2 from J, leaving 9 bases between them. Germline CDR1 LNHNV, CDR2 YYDKDF (reference sequence). CDR3 amino acids: CATSRVGLTYNEQFF. CDR3 nucleotides: TGTGCCACCAGCAGAGTAGGACTTACCTACAATGAGCAGTTCTTC.

This clone was seen just once. This chain connects TRBV11-2 to TRBJ2-7; TRBD2 matches 7 bases. The CDR3 totals 14 residues. After removal of 8 bases from V and 6 bases from J, the junction contained 13 bases not matched to a gene. CDR1 is SGHAT and CDR2 is FQNNGV in the germline V gene. The CDR3: CASRLTAGAGEQYF. CDR3 DNA sequence: TGTGCCAGCCGCCTAACGGCGGGAGCAGGCGAGCAGTACTTC.

The chain couples TRBV10-3 to TRBJ2-2; the match to TRBD1 covers 10 bases. Trimming at V came to 7 bases and at J to 6 bases, leaving 5 bases not matched to a gene. CDR1 is ENHRY and CDR2 is SYGVKD in the germline V gene. This CDR3 region has 14 residues. DNA for the CDR3: TGTGCCATCACCACCGGGACAGGGGCCGGGGAGCTGTTTTTT. Translating gives CAITTGTGAGELFF.

The CDR3 sequence: CASSPSLLWTGSYEQFF. For the CDR3, the DNA is TGTGCCAGCAGTCCTTCTTTGCTATGGACAGGATCGTATGAGCAGTTCTTC. The rearrangement joins TRBV7-6 to TRBJ2-1, with 7 bases aligning to TRBD1. Germline CDR1 and CDR2: SGHVS and FNYEAQ. The CDR3 consists of 17 residues. After removal of 6 bases from V and 8 bases from J, the junction contained 19 bases not matched to a gene.

The V call is TRBV28, the J call TRBJ2-3; 12 nucleotides align to TRBD2. This CDR3 spans 16 amino acids. V dropped 6 bases and J dropped 5; count of bases not matched to a gene: 9. Germline-derived CDR1 and CDR2 are MDHEN and SYDVKM. The CDR3 sequence: CASRPVTSGRKDTQYF. The DNA of the CDR3 is TGTGCCAGCAGACCAGTGACTAGCGGGAGAAAAGATACGCAGTATTTT.